Listed here are 22 T cell receptor delta chains from one sample, sequenced in a study of Vδ1+ human thymocytes. Overall study results and limits: Thymic TRG and TRD repertoires appeared highly polyclonal, with Gaussian CDR3 length distributions.

No cognate antigen is known for these TCRs. RNA was extracted from the cells and then reverse transcribed. The CDR3 regions were amplified by multiplex PCR from V-gene primers to a constant-region primer. TCRdb re-processed the multiplex PCR reads using CATT. The sample carries 45,000 to 75,000 delta-chain clones, over 13% recorded once. Sequencing input: Vdelta1+ gamma-delta thymocytes from the thymus. The subset here: FACS-sorted CD3+ TCRalphabeta- TCRVdelta1+ TCRVdelta2- thymocytes. Receptor source: a girl under two years old who had congenital heart surgery.

This clone showed up just a few times. The chain uses TRDV1 and TRDJ1; the match to TRDD3 covers 7 bases. The germline CDR1 and CDR2 sequences are TSWWSYY and QGS. J gave up 4 bases and V 3 bases, and 14 bases lay outside the gene matches. The CDR3 sequence is 17 residues long. CDR3 loop: CALGDLLPVLGHDKLIF. In DNA, the CDR3 is TGTGCTCTTGGGGACCTCCTCCCCGTACTGGGGCACGATAAACTCATCTTT.

This clone has a handful of counts. The chain employs TRDV1 and TRDJ1; D tentatively fits TRDD2 or TRDD3 (7 bases each). The length of the CDR3 is 23 residues. Trimming took 3 bases from V and 3 from J, leaving 38 bases between them. Per germline, CDR1 TSWWSYY and CDR2 QGS. CDR3 DNA sequence: TGTGCTCTTGGGGAGCTAAGGTATTCCTACCTGGGGGTTTCCCGCGGGTCGCCCGATAAACTCATCTTT. Its protein product is CALGELRYSYLGVSRGSPDKLIF.

The chain joins TRDV1 to TRDJ1; the match to TRDD3 covers 7 bases. CDR1 and CDR2 from the germline V gene are TSWWSYY and QGS. Losses at the gene ends were 4 bases for V and 0 bases for J; bases not matched to a gene: 14. The CDR3 has 18 residues. The CDR3 nucleotides are TGTGCTCTTGGGGGATTGGGGGACACGGTCTTGTACACCGATAAACTCATCTTT. It yields the protein CALGGLGDTVLYTDKLIF.

The table lists this clone with a few counts. V is TRDV1 and J is TRDJ1; D unclear. This CDR3 comprises 14 residues. In germline, CDR1 is TSWWSYY, CDR2 QGS. Trimming cost V 4 bases and J 3 bases, with 12 bases left between them. The DNA of the CDR3 is TGTGCTCTTGGGGGCCAGCTCTGGCCCGATAAACTCATCTTT. It specifies CALGGQLWPDKLIF.

A J gene of TRDJ1 was called, though the V gene was not; TRDD3, the table's D call, lacks a check against the DNA. CDR3 length equals 22 residues. DNA of the CDR3: TGTGCGGGGGCCTTCCTACGCTGTACGTACTGGGGGATTAGCCGGTACACCGATAAACTCATCTTT. This translates into CAGAFLRCTYWGISRYTDKLIF.

Concerning this clone: Within the sample, other DNA sequences also encode this same CDR3. The J gene is TRDJ1, the V gene TRDV1; D unresolved. The CDR3 totals 14 residues. Trimming shortened V by 1 base and J by 0 bases, and 6 bases separated the two germline ends. The germline gives CDR1 TSWWSYY, CDR2 QGS. CDR3 sequence: CALGERLHTDKLIF. CDR3 DNA: TGTGCTCTTGGGGAACGCTTACACACCGATAAACTCATCTTT.

This clone has more than one count but fewer than ten. The genes are TRDV1 and TRDJ1, with TRDD3 matching over 10 bases. Germline assignment: CDR1 TSWWSYY and CDR2 QGS. The trim removed 0 bases at V and 3 bases at J, leaving 34 bases unmatched. The CDR3 sequence is 26 residues long. CDR3 DNA: TGTGCTCTTGGGGAACTAGCTCCCCTTCCTCCGTGGGGTACTGGGGGATCCCCGACAGACTCCGATAAACTCATCTTT. Translated, it gives CALGELAPLPPWGTGGSPTDSDKLIF.

This chain links TRDV1 with TRDJ1, with a weak D call TRDD3 (6 bases). V was pared by 3 bases and J by 2 bases, with 19 bases between. The CDR3 is 17 residues long. The germline CDR1 and CDR2 sequences are TSWWSYY and QGS. In nucleotides, the CDR3 is TGTGCTCTTGGGGACCCTGTGGGGGTGTCGGGGACCGATAAACTCATCTTT. Its translation is CALGDPVGVSGTDKLIF.

This clone was seen more than once but under ten times. The chain recombines TRDV1 with TRDJ1; D remains ambiguous. V lost 0 bases, J lost 11 bases, and 10 bases lay in between. In germline, CDR1 is TSWWSYY, CDR2 QGS. CDR3 length: 12 amino acids. As DNA, the CDR3 is TGTGCTCTTGGGGAACTAGAAGAGGGGCTCATCTTT. It translates to CALGELEEGLIF.

The chain is built from TRDV1 and TRDJ1, with 9 positions matching TRDD3. V gave up 6 bases and J gave up 4 bases; unmatched junction bases: 24. The CDR3 is 20 amino acids. Germline lookup yields CDR1 TSWWSYY and CDR2 QGS. The CDR3 region has the DNA TGTGCTCTTGGCCCATCGGGGGGCAGGGGGATACCTGCTATGGTCGATAAACTCATCTTT. This encodes CALGPSGGRGIPAMVDKLIF.

The genes are TRDV1 and TRDJ1; 7 nucleotides agree with TRDD3. J lost 4 bases, V lost 5 bases, and 25 bases had no gene match. From germline, CDR1 is TSWWSYY and CDR2 QGS. The CDR3 is 20 residues long. The CDR3 sequence: CALGNGGGIWGYGSGDKLIF. CDR3 bases: TGTGCTCTTGGGAACGGTGGAGGTATCTGGGGATATGGGAGCGGCGATAAACTCATCTTT.

The chain links TRDV1 to TRDJ1; a weak D match, TRDD2 (5 bases). Germline CDR1 is TSWWSYY and CDR2 is QGS. This CDR3 has 16 residues. The ends were cut back, 0 bases at V and 0 bases at J, with 11 bases in the middle. The CDR3 protein is CALGELECSYTDKLIF. DNA for the CDR3: TGTGCTCTTGGGGAACTAGAGTGTTCCTACACCGATAAACTCATCTTT.

The genes are TRDV2 and TRDJ1; the match to TRDD3 covers 10 bases. Germline CDR1 reads GEAIGNYY; CDR2 reads EKD. The CDR3 spans 18 residues. The junction had 15 bases not matched to a gene; V was cut back by 1 base and J by 5 bases. CDR3: CACDTIPGTGGLIDKLIF. CDR3 nucleotides: TGTGCCTGTGACACGATTCCCGGCACTGGGGGATTGATTGATAAACTCATCTTT.

The chain carries TRDV3 and TRDJ1; TRDD3 matches at 8 bases. This CDR3 contains 14 residues. V trimming: 2 bases; J trimming: 2 bases; junction bases outside the gene matches: 7. CDR1 and CDR2 (germline): TVYSNPD, GDNSRS (reference sequence). Here the CDR3 reads CAFGVLGVTDKLIF. The CDR3 nucleotides are TGTGCCTTTGGGGTACTGGGGGTAACCGATAAACTCATCTTT.

The chain uses TRDV1 and TRDJ1, with D possibly called TRDD2 or TRDD3 (5 bases each). The CDR3 totals 23 residues. Germline CDR1 TSWWSYY, CDR2 QGS. The ends were cut back, 1 base at V and 0 bases at J, with 33 bases in the middle. This chain's CDR3 is CALGERAAFMPYGGEEYTDKLIF. Written as DNA, the CDR3 is TGTGCTCTTGGGGAACGGGCGGCCTTCATGCCCTACGGGGGCGAGGAGTACACCGATAAACTCATCTTT.

Regarding this clone: A junction boundary mismatches the germline segment, possibly from a read error. The chain recombines TRDV1 with TRDJ1; TRDD3 is a possible D gene (5 bases). The CDR3 is 21 residues long. Germline values: CDR1 TSWWSYY, CDR2 QGS. The CDR3 DNA reads as TGTGCTCTTGGGGAGCAGTCCCTGGATGGGGACAACTCATTGTACACCGATAAACACATCTTT. This encodes CALGEQSLDGDNSLYTDKHIF.

This rearrangement joins TRDV1 to TRDJ1, with a possible D match to TRDD3 (8 bases). CDR1 and CDR2 from the germline V gene are TSWWSYY and QGS. The V end lost 3 bases, the J end lost 3 bases, and 38 bases lay between the germline ends. This CDR3 comprises 23 residues. The CDR3 here is CALGDFPTPRQNYWGPHADKLIF. In nucleotides, the CDR3 is TGTGCTCTTGGGGACTTTCCTACGCCTCGTCAAAATTACTGGGGGCCCCACGCCGATAAACTCATCTTT.

This clone has just a few counts. The chain combines TRDV1 with TRDJ1; TRDD3 agrees at 10 bases. The CDR3 sequence is 17 residues long. The J segment lost 4 bases and the V segment lost 4 bases, leaving 12 bases of the junction unmatched. Germline CDR1 reads TSWWSYY; CDR2 reads QGS. CDR3 loop: CALGARKGAGGYDKLIF. CDR3 nucleotide sequence: TGTGCTCTTGGGGCCCGAAAAGGGGCTGGGGGATACGATAAACTCATCTTT.

The J gene is TRDJ1, the V gene TRDV1, with 9 bases lining up with TRDD3. CDR3 length: 22 amino acids. The J segment lost 0 bases and the V segment lost 4 bases, leaving 24 bases of the junction unmatched. Germline CDR1 TSWWSYY, CDR2 QGS. The CDR3 sequence: CALGVRLLGDNTTYGYTDKLIF. Here the CDR3 DNA reads TGTGCTCTTGGGGTCAGATTACTGGGGGACAATACAACGTACGGGTACACCGATAAACTCATCTTT.

This clone appeared a few times. V and J are TRDV1 and TRDJ1, with D perhaps given as TRDD2 or TRDD3 (5 bases each). The CDR3 runs to 19 residues. Germline V lookup: CDR1 TSWWSYY, CDR2 QGS. The V end was cut by 4 bases, the J end by 6 bases, with 30 bases between. The CDR3 nucleotides read TGTGCTCTTGGGGCTTCCGGGAGTTTGGGTAGTCGATACCCTAATAAACTCATCTTT. Protein sequence: CALGASGSLGSRYPNKLIF.

The V and J genes are TRDV1 and TRDJ1, with TRDD3 identical over 9 bases. V shed 3 bases, J shed 0 bases, and the junction held 20 bases outside the gene matches. Germline-derived CDR1 and CDR2 are TSWWSYY and QGS. CDR3 length: 21 residues. The CDR3 region is CALGENLPRYWGTFYTDKLIF. The DNA of the CDR3 is TGTGCTCTTGGGGAGAACCTTCCCCGATACTGGGGGACGTTTTACACCGATAAACTCATCTTT.

The chain recombines TRDV1 with TRDJ1; D is uncertain. V lost 2 bases and J lost 0, with 22 bases in between. This CDR3 comprises 19 residues. Germline CDR1 reads TSWWSYY; CDR2 reads QGS. CDR3: CALGENSGPERTYTDKLIF. For the CDR3, the DNA is TGTGCTCTTGGGGAAAATTCCGGCCCTGAGAGAACTTACACCGATAAACTCATCTTT.